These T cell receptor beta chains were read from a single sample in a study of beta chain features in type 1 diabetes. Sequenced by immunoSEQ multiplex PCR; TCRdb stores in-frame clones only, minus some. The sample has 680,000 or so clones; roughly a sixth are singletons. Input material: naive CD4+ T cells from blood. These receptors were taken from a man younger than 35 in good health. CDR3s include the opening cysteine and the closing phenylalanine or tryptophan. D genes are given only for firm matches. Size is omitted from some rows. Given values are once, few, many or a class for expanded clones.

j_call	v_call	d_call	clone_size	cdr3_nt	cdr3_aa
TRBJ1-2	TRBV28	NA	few	TGTGCCAGCAGTTTGGAAGGTTCGAACTATGGCTACACCTTC	CASSLEGSNYGYTF
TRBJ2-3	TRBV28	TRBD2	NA	TGTGCCAGCGCACCCCCGGGCGGGCGGGGGGACACAGATACGCAGTATTTT	CASAPPGGRGDTDTQYF
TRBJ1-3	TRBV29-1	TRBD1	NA	TGCAGCGTTGAAGAACAGACAGGGATAAACACCATATATTTT	CSVEEQTGINTIYF
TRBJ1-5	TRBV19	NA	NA	TGTGCCAGTAGCCCCGACAGGAATCAGCCCCAGCATTTT	CASSPDRNQPQHF
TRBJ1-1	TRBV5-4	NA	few	TGTGCCAGCAGCTTGATTCTCCGGAGCTCCGTAGGTGAAGCTTTCTTT	CASSLILRSSVGEAFF
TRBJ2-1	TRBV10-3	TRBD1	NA	TGTGCCATCAGTGAACAGGGGGGCAACTACAATGAGCAGTTCTTC	CAISEQGGNYNEQFF
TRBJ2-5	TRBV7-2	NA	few	TGTGCCAGCAGCTTAGCAGTCAGTGAAGAGACCCAGTACTTC	CASSLAVSEETQYF
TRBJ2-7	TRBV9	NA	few	TGTGCCAGCAGCGTAGGCCCCCTCGCCTACGAGCAGTACTTC	CASSVGPLAYEQYF
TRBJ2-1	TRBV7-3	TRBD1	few	TGTGCCAGCAGCCTCATCGGGGACAGGGTAAATGAGCAGTTCTTC	CASSLIGDRVNEQFF
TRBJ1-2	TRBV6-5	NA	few	TGTGCCAGCAGATCAACAGGGTCCTATGGCTACACCTTC	CASRSTGSYGYTF
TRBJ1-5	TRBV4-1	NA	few	TGCGCCAGCAGCCAACCTACAGGGATGCGTCAGCCCCAGCATTTT	CASSQPTGMRQPQHF
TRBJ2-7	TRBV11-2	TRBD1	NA	TGTGCCAGCAACACCGACAGGGTCATCTACGAGCAGTACTTC	CASNTDRVIYEQYF
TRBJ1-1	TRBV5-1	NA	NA	TGCGCCAGCAGCTTGGCTGGGGGTGTAAGCTCTGAAGCTTTCTTT	CASSLAGGVSSEAFF
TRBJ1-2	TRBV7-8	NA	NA	TGTGCCAGCAGCTTAGAGGGGCGGTCGAATGGCTACACCTTC	CASSLEGRSNGYTF
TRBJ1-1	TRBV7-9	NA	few	TGTGCCAGCACACGGACCAACACTGAAGCTTTCTTT	CASTRTNTEAFF
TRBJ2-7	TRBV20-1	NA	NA	TGCAGTGCACACAGGGTCGAGCAGTACTTC	CSAHRVEQYF
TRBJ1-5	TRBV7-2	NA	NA	TGTGCCAGCAGTTCCGGGACGCTAAATCGACCCCAGCATTTT	CASSSGTLNRPQHF
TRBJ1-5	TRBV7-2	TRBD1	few	TGTGCCAGCAGCTTAGTGGGGACAGGGTCCCAGCCCCAGCATTTT	CASSLVGTGSQPQHF
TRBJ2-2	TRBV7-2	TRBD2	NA	TGTGCCAGCACCCGCGGGAGGCTAGCGGGCCCGAACACCGGGGAGCTGTTTTTT	CASTRGRLAGPNTGELFF
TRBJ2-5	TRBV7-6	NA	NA	TGTGCCAGCAGTTCCGACTATGTGTACCAAGAGACCCAGTACTTC	CASSSDYVYQETQYF
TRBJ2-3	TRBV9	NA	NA	TGTGCCAGCAGCGTAGCCGGCAGCGCAGATACGCAGTATTTT	CASSVAGSADTQYF
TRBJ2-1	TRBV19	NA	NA	TGTGCCAGTAGTATAGACCAGCGGCGCTCCTACAATGAGCAGTTCTTC	CASSIDQRRSYNEQFF
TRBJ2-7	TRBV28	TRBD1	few	TGTGCCAGCAGTCCCTTAGGGGCACAGGGGGCCTACGAGCAGTACTTC	CASSPLGAQGAYEQYF
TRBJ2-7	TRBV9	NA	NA	TGTGCCAGCAGCGTCTCGGGACACCCCTACGAGCAGTACTTC	CASSVSGHPYEQYF
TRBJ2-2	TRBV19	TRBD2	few	TGTGCCAGTAGTTGGCGGGGGGCCGGGGAGCTGTTTTTT	CASSWRGAGELFF
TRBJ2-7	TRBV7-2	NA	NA	TGTGCCAGCAGCCAAGCGTGGAGCGAGCAGTACTTC	CASSQAWSEQYF
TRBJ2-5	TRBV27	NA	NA	TGTGCCAGCAGTCCAAGGACGGTTGACCAAGAGACCCAGTACTTC	CASSPRTVDQETQYF
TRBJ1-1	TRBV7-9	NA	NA	TGTGCCAGCAGCTTAGGTGGCAGTTACACTGAAGCTTTCTTT	CASSLGGSYTEAFF
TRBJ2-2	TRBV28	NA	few	TGTGCCAGCAGCCGAAGCGGCGGCACCGGGGAGCTGTTTTTT	CASSRSGGTGELFF
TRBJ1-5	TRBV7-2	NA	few	TGTGCCAGCAGCTTAACGGGGGGGCCCCAGCATTTT	CASSLTGGPQHF
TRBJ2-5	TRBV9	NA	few	TGTGCCAGCAGCCCGACTAGGGTACAACAAGAGACCCAGTACTTC	CASSPTRVQQETQYF
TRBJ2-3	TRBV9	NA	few	TGTGCCAGCAGCGTAGGACCAAGCACAGATACGCAGTATTTT	CASSVGPSTDTQYF
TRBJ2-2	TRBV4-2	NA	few	TGTGCCAGCAGCCAAGGGATACAGTGGACCGGGGAGCTGTTTTTT	CASSQGIQWTGELFF
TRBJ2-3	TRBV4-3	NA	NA	TGCGCCAGCAGCCAAGAGCTGGTAGGGAAAACAGATACGCAGTATTTT	CASSQELVGKTDTQYF
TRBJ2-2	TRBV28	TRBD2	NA	TGTGCCAGCAAGGTAGCTAGCGGGAACACCGGGGAGCTGTTTTTT	CASKVASGNTGELFF
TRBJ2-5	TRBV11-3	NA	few	TGTGCCAGCAGCTCCCAAGCGGGTACCGAAGAGACCCAGTACTTC	CASSSQAGTEETQYF